The T cell receptor (beta chain) described here comes from a study of blood T cell repertoires in COVID-19. About the study: Acute-phase and convalescent COVID-19 samples originated in the United States, Italy and Spain.

The assay was immunoSEQ multiplex PCR, and TCRdb's table has in-frame clones only and misses some. In the table there are some 190,000 clones, more than 85% of which are singletons. V lost 10 bases and J lost 4, with 19 bases in between. CDR1 is SGHAT and CDR2 is FQNNGV in the germline V gene. The CDR3 has 14 amino acids. This chain uses TRBV11-2 with TRBJ1-2, with a weak D call TRBD1 (5 bases). Sequencing used PBMCs or T cells enriched from blood (not recorded which). This sequence originates from a woman aged 40-49 years in a cohort exposed to, infected with or recovered from COVID-19 (not recorded which). The CDR3 sequence is CATFAPPGPYGYTF. The CDR3 DNA reads TGTGCCACCTTTGCTCCCCCAGGGCCCTATGGCTACACCTTC.